This record looks at one TCR beta chain sequence and its context. Each CDR3 protein is one row after TCRdb ran MiXCR on the PCR reads. The sample includes some 11,000 distinct CDR3 sequences, less than 55% seen only once; the top ten take 40% to 45%. The sample originates from a study of tumor-infiltrating lymphocytes in oesophageal squamous cell carcinoma. The sample was esophageal tumor tissue. The TCR comes from a female donor with esophageal squamous cell carcinoma.

The CDR3 loop is CASSLGGVGEQFF. For the CDR3, the DNA is TGTGCCAGCAGCTTAGGAGGGGTCGGCGAGCAGTTCTTC. This chain connects TRBV7-3 to TRBJ2-3; D is possibly TRBD2 (6 bases). Near its end, the DNA agrees better with TRBJ2-1, so the J call may be wrong. Germline V gives CDR1 SGHTA, CDR2 FQGTGA. This CDR3 contains 13 residues.